Listed below are T cell receptor beta chains from one sample, sequenced in a study of OX40 agonist ivuxolimab in advanced cancers. Data came from immunoSEQ multiplex PCR; TCRdb stores just in-frame clones and leaves some out. The sample yields approximately 75,000 clones, about 88% seen once. The sequencing used CD4+ or CD8+ T cells sorted from blood, collected in a trial of the OX40 agonist ivuxolimab. These receptors were taken from an adult with an advanced solid tumor such as melanoma, head and neck, liver or kidney cancer. Both conserved end residues are part of each CDR3. A D gene is named only where the DNA matches it firmly. The size of a clone is reported for some rows only, either as once, few or many, or as a class for expanded clones.

d_call	v_call	j_call	cdr3_length	clone_size	cdr3_aa	cdr3_nt
TRBD2	TRBV19	TRBJ2-1	16	-	CASLGLAGGIYNEQFF	TGTGCCAGTTTGGGGTTAGCGGGAGGAATATACAATGAGCAGTTCTTC
TRBD1	TRBV15	TRBJ1-6	15	-	CATSADRERRSPLHF	TGTGCCACCAGCGCGGACAGGGAAAGGCGATCACCCCTCCACTTT
-	TRBV18	TRBJ2-7	12	-	CASSPTGNEQYF	TGTGCCAGCTCACCGACAGGCAACGAGCAGTACTTC
TRBD2	TRBV4-3	TRBJ2-3	15	-	CASSQELAGTDTQYF	TGCGCCAGCAGCCAAGAGCTAGCGGGAACAGATACGCAGTATTTT
-	TRBV6-6	TRBJ1-4	16	-	CASSYSGPSTNEKLFF	TGTGCCAGCAGTTACTCGGGGCCTTCAACTAATGAAAAACTGTTTTTT
TRBD2	TRBV18	TRBJ2-7	14	-	CASSSLAGAIEQYF	TGTGCCAGCTCATCGCTAGCGGGAGCGATCGAGCAGTACTTC
-	TRBV7-2	TRBJ2-7	10	-	CASGVYEQYF	TGTGCCAGCGGTGTTTACGAGCAGTACTTC
-	TRBV18	TRBJ1-3	15	-	CASSPEGGSGNTIYF	TGTGCCAGCTCCCCAGAGGGGGGCTCTGGAAACACCATATATTTT
-	TRBV5-1	TRBJ1-1	13	-	CASSQGLDTEAFF	TGCGCCAGCAGCCAGGGGCTAGACACTGAAGCTTTCTTT
-	TRBV28	TRBJ1-5	14	once	CASSRVQGDQPQHF	TGTGCCAGCAGCCGCGTACAGGGAGACCAGCCCCAGCATTTT
TRBD1	TRBV28	TRBJ2-7	15	-	CASSSGGQGVYEQYF	TGTGCCAGCAGTTCTGGGGGACAGGGTGTCTACGAGCAGTACTTC
-	TRBV9	TRBJ2-3	14	-	CASSLRGDTDTQYF	TGTGCCAGCAGCCTGAGGGGGGACACAGATACGCAGTATTTT
-	TRBV7-3	TRBJ2-5	13	-	CASSSRFGETQYF	TGTGCCAGCAGCTCCCGCTTTGGGGAGACCCAGTACTTC
-	TRBV28	TRBJ2-1	16	-	CASSLVQGGSYNEQFF	TGTGCCAGCAGCCTCGTACAAGGGGGATCTTACAATGAGCAGTTCTTC
-	TRBV20-1	TRBJ2-1	11	-	CSAKVYNEQFF	TGCAGTGCTAAGGTGTACAATGAGCAGTTCTTC
-	TRBV7-8	TRBJ1-5	15	once	CASSSQKVSNQPQHF	TGTGCCAGCAGCTCACAGAAGGTATCAAATCAGCCCCAGCATTTT
TRBD2	TRBV5-1	TRBJ2-3	15	-	CASSLNLAGTGTQYF	TGCGCCAGCAGCTTAAACCTAGCGGGGACGGGTACGCAGTATTTT
-	TRBV5-4	TRBJ2-3	13	-	CASSSPLGDTQYF	TGTGCCAGCAGCTCCCCCCTAGGGGATACGCAGTATTTT
TRBD2	TRBV13	TRBJ2-3	16	-	CASSLRLAGSTDTQYF	TGTGCCAGCAGCTTAAGACTAGCGGGGAGCACAGATACGCAGTATTTT
-	TRBV4-1	TRBJ2-1	15	-	CASSQVLSIGNEQFF	TGCGCCAGCAGCCAAGTTTTATCGATTGGGAATGAGCAGTTCTTC
TRBD2	TRBV7-2	TRBJ2-7	14	-	CASSLSGISYEQYF	TGTGCCAGCAGCCTTAGCGGGATCTCCTACGAGCAGTACTTC
-	TRBV7-9	TRBJ1-5	15	once	CASSLALGKNQPQHF	TGTGCCAGCAGCTTAGCACTAGGGAAGAATCAGCCCCAGCATTTT
TRBD1	TRBV18	TRBJ1-6	15	-	CASSPDGTGNSPLHF	TGTGCCAGCTCACCCGATGGGACAGGGAATTCACCCCTCCACTTT
-	TRBV5-4	TRBJ1-1	12	-	CASSLGPAEAFF	TGTGCCAGCAGCTTGGGGCCAGCTGAAGCTTTCTTT
TRBD1	TRBV2	TRBJ2-1	13	-	CASSEATGNEQFF	TGTGCCAGCAGTGAAGCGACAGGGAATGAGCAGTTCTTC
-	TRBV18	TRBJ2-5	15	-	CASSPPGLRAETQYF	TGTGCCAGCTCACCCCCGGGATTACGAGCAGAGACCCAGTACTTC
-	TRBV2	TRBJ1-5	15	-	CASRGERSDNQPQHF	TGTGCCAGCAGGGGGGAGAGGTCTGACAATCAGCCCCAGCATTTT
-	TRBV6-5	TRBJ2-7	14	-	CASSALAESYEQYF	TGTGCCAGCAGTGCTTTAGCGGAGTCCTACGAGCAGTACTTC
-	TRBV19	TRBJ2-5	15	-	CASRPGTWQGETQYF	TGTGCCAGTAGACCCGGGACATGGCAGGGGGAGACCCAGTACTTC
-	TRBV11-2	TRBJ2-7	14	-	CASSLETGFYEQYF	TGTGCCAGCAGCTTAGAGACAGGCTTCTACGAGCAGTACTTC
-	TRBV27	TRBJ2-7	14	once	CASSLRDTFYEQYF	TGTGCCAGCAGTCTCCGGGACACCTTTTACGAGCAGTACTTC
-	TRBV10-3	TRBJ2-7	11	-	CAISESIEQYF	TGTGCCATCAGTGAGTCAATAGAGCAGTACTTC
-	TRBV7-6	TRBJ1-6	15	-	CASSLTGSWSSPLHF	TGTGCCAGCAGTCTAACAGGGTCTTGGAGTTCACCCCTCCACTTT
-	TRBV5-4	TRBJ2-1	16	-	CASSPSSGQMYNEQFF	TGTGCCAGCAGTCCTTCTTCCGGACAAATGTACAATGAGCAGTTCTTC
-	TRBV5-8	TRBJ1-2	14	-	CASSLEGPQVGYTF	TGTGCCAGCAGCTTGGAGGGGCCCCAGGTGGGCTACACCTTC
TRBD1	TRBV6-1	TRBJ1-5	16	-	CASSGDRTLSNQPQHF	TGTGCCAGCAGTGGGGACAGGACCCTTAGCAATCAGCCCCAGCATTTT
TRBD1	TRBV6-5	TRBJ1-2	15	-	CASSLEQGTGKGYTF	TGTGCCAGCAGTTTAGAACAAGGGACAGGGAAAGGCTACACCTTC
TRBD1	TRBV6-4	TRBJ2-1	13	-	CATTGVHYNEQFF	TGTGCCACCACAGGGGTCCACTACAATGAGCAGTTCTTC
TRBD1	TRBV5-1	TRBJ1-6	16	-	CASSVAQGVDNSPLHF	TGCGCCAGCAGCGTGGCTCAGGGGGTAGATAATTCACCCCTCCACTTT
-	TRBV2	TRBJ1-5	13	once	CASSREGNQPQHF	TGTGCCAGCAGTCGAGAAGGCAATCAGCCCCAGCATTTT
-	TRBV19	TRBJ1-4	14	-	CASKETATNEKLFF	TGTGCCAGTAAGGAAACTGCAACTAATGAAAAACTGTTTTTT
TRBD1	TRBV5-1	TRBJ2-7	16	-	CASLGFPGQSPYEQYF	TGCGCCAGCCTCGGATTTCCGGGACAGTCTCCCTACGAGCAGTACTTC
-	TRBV21-1	TRBJ2-1	13	-	CASSGQTYNEQFF	TGTGCCAGCAGCGGACAGACCTACAATGAGCAGTTCTTC